This T cell receptor beta chain came from a study of T-cell reconstitution after alpha-beta-depleted transplantation in children. The sample holds a few counts of this clonotype. Trimming cost V 4 bases and J 4 bases; bases outside gene matches: 13. The CDR3 has 18 amino acids. Germline CDR1 reads MNHEY; CDR2 reads SVGAGI. Unique molecular identifiers were incorporated into the prepared TCRbeta library. From the PCR reads, TCRdb called clonotypes with MiXCR, one entry per CDR3 protein. This sample has about 610,000 distinct CDR3 sequences, with roughly a tenth found just once. The source material was PBMCs from the stem cell graft donor, sampled from the stem cell graft. The TCR originated in a human donor who donated a stem cell graft to a child with acute myeloid leukemia. This chain links TRBV6-5 with TRBJ2-5; 12 bases fit TRBD1. CDR3 sequence (DNA): TGTGCCAGCAGTTCGTCCCGGGACAGGGGGCGCGGCGGAGAGACCCAGTACTTC. Amino acids: CASSSSRDRGRGGETQYF.